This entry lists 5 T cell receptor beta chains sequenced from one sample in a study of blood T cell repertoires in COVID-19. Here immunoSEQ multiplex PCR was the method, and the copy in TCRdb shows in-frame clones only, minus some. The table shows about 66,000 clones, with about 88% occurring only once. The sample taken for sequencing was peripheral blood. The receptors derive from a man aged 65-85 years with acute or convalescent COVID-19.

The CDR3 region is CASSSQGPSHGYTF. CDR3 DNA: TGTGCCAGCAGCTCACAGGGACCGTCGCATGGCTACACCTTC. The genes are TRBV13 and TRBJ1-2; TRBD1 might be the D (6 bases). There are 14 residues in the CDR3. V was clipped by 4 bases and J by 6 bases, with 15 bases between them. CDR1 and CDR2 from the germline V gene are PRHDT and FYEKMQ (reference sequence).

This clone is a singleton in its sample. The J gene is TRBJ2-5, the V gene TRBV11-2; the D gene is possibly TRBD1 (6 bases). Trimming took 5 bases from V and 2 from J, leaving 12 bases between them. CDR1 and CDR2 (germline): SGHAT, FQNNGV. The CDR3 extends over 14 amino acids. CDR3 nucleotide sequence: TGTGCCAGCAGCCAGACAGGAGTTCAAGAGACCCAGTACTTC. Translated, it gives CASSQTGVQETQYF.

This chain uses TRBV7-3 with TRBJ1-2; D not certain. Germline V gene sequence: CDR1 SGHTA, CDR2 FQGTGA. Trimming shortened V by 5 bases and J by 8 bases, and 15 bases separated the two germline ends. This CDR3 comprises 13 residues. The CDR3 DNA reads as TGTGCCAGCAGCGTTACCCGGACGGGAGGCTACACCTTC. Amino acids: CASSVTRTGGYTF.

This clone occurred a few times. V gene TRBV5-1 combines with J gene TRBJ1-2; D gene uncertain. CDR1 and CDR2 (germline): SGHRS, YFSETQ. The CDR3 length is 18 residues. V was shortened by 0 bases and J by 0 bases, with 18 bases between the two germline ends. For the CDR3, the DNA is TGCGCCAGCAGCTTGGGAATAATGACTCTCGAAGCTAACTATGGCTACACCTTC. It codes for CASSLGIMTLEANYGYTF.

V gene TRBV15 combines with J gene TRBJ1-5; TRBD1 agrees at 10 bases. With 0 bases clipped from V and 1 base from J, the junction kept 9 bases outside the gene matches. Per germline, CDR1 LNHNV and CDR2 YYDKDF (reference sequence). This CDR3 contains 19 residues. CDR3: CATSREYSRQGASNQPQHF. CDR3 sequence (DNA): TGTGCCACCAGCAGAGAGTACTCCCGACAGGGGGCAAGCAATCAGCCCCAGCATTTT. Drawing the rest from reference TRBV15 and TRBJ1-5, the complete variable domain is DAMVIQNPRYQVTQFGKPVTLSCSQTLNHNVMYWYQQKSSQAPKLLFHYYDKDFNNEADTPDNFQSRRPNTSFCFLDIRSPGLGDTAMYLCATSREYSRQGASNQPQHFGDGTRLSIL.